This paragraph covers one T cell receptor (beta chain) sequence. In the original analysis: By means of reference gene primer amplification, nucleated cell counts were estimated. Profiled with immunoSEQ multiplex PCR; TCRdb holds only in-frame clones, not every one. V, J and clone size derive from that table, while D and trimming were established from the DNA sequence. This table holds 120,000 to 150,000 clones, just under 90% found once. The data were taken from a study of blood T cell repertoires in COVID-19. On the study more broadly: The samples span acute and convalescent COVID-19 from the United States, Italy and Spain. PBMCs, B-cell-depleted T cells, or T cells were the source of the cDNA or gDNA that made up the material.

Sequenced input: peripheral blood. The clonotype comes from a woman over 75 with acute or convalescent COVID-19.

CDR3 loop: CASSLLGSRGGETQYF. In DNA form, the CDR3 reads TGTGCCAGCAGCCTCCTCGGTTCCCGGGGGGGAGAGACCCAGTACTTC. V and J are TRBV7-2 and TRBJ2-5, with TRBD2 matching over 8 bases. Germline values: CDR1 SGHTA, CDR2 FQGNSA. Trimming at V came to 5 bases and at J to 4 bases, leaving 12 bases not matched to a gene. The CDR3 has 16 amino acids. Complete variable domain (other parts from reference TRBV7-2 and TRBJ2-5): GAGVSQSPSNKVTEKGKDVELRCDPISGHTALYWYRQSLGQGLEFLIYFQGNSAPDKSGLPSDRFSAERTGGSVSTLTIQRTQQEDSAVYLCASSLLGSRGGETQYFGPGTRLLVL.